This T cell receptor (beta chain) was documented in a study of CXCR3-negative and CXCR3-positive naive CD8 T cells (dated by TCRdb to the late 2010s). Study-level background: In total, approximately 150 million TRB reads were obtained, corresponding to roughly 1.5 +/- 0.3 million reads per library. The diversity and physicochemical repertoire analyses included more than nine donors pooled from two independent experiments. TRBV-TRBJ cluster analysis included naive subsets from a handful of donors and memory cells from 3 donors. Beyond this particular receptor, the publication reports: Repertoire diversity was comparably high in both naive subsets but much lower in memory CD8+ T cells. Compared with CXCR3-negative naive cells, CXCR3-positive naive cells had TRB CDR3s with higher hydrophobicity (lower Kidera factor 4), lower energy, and higher strength and volume indices. CXCR3 expression partially decreased after cryopreservation, so most assays used freshly isolated PBMCs. Because surface CD5, which is linked to self-reactivity in mice, was comparable between the naive subsets, TCR interaction strength was also inferred from the physicochemical properties of TRB CDR3s. TRBV-TRBJ usage was similar between naive CXCR3-negative and CXCR3-positive cells from the same donor, while memory cells showed distinct patterns.

Sequencing relied on a NextSeq 550. The Human TCR Profiling Kit (MiLaboratory) was used to make UMI-labeled 5' RACE TRB cDNA libraries. cDNA synthesis used the entire amount of extracted RNA, and PCR amplification then used the entire amount of cDNA produced. Libraries were prepared in parallel with an identical number of PCR cycles. In the paper's pipeline: MIGEC and MiXCR extracted about 50,000 +/- 10,000 unique UMI-labeled TRB cDNA molecules per library, requiring at least two reads per UMI. An average of around 40,000 +/- 10,000 functional in-frame TRB CDR3 nucleotide clonotypes without stop codons was found per library. After downsampling to 5000 UMI-labeled TRB molecules per sample, diversity metrics such as normalized Shannon-Wiener and Chao1 were calculated in VDJtools. VDJtools computed clonotype-size-weighted physicochemical properties of the central five CDR3 residues: interaction energy, strength, volume and Kidera factor 4. Reprocessed by TCRdb, the reads give a single entry per CDR3 protein sequence, without DNA. TCRdb's processing, not the study's, gives the V and J calls here. Per the sample table, the count is about 62,000 distinct CDR3 sequences. About 4.4% of the sample is in the top ten clones.

Each CD8+ T cell subset was flow-sorted in triplicate, with roughly 310,000 cells per subset placed directly into RLT lysis buffer. Naive CD8+ T cells were defined stringently as CD45RO-CCR7+CD27+CD95- to exclude memory contaminants. Using standard density gradient centrifugation, peripheral blood mononuclear cells were isolated from buffy coats. Naive CXCR3-negative and CXCR3-positive CD8+ T cells were flow-sorted on a FACSAria III. Total RNA was extracted from sorted cells using an RNeasy Mini Kit. A note on this clonotype: The antigen it binds to is not known.

The CDR3, from cysteine to phenylalanine, totals 13 residues. The DNA is unrecorded. Based on the germline V gene (reference sequence), the CDR1 and CDR2 sequences are LNHDA and SQIVND. The chain couples TRBV19 to TRBJ2-7; TCRdb returns TRBD1, unconfirmable since there is no DNA. Sequencing was performed on naive CXCR3- CD8+ T cells from blood. This specimen's cell subset or site label, interpreted: CD45RO-CCR7+CD27+CD95- naive CD8+ T cells lacking CXCR3 (TNR3-). The sequence was obtained from a human donor in good health. Some clones in this sample may be carry-over from other donors' samples. CDR3 protein: CASSWGPSYEQYF.